This TCR beta chain appears in the sequencing data of a study of monozygotic twins with inflammatory bowel disease. Study outcomes and limitations: Results did not support any single strong IBD-associated signal or clonotype. The authors note that differing immunosuppressive treatments may have added variability to patient repertoires.

Germline CDR1 is GTSNPN and CDR2 is SVGIG (reference sequence). This CDR3 has 14 residues. Turning to this clonotype: What it binds is unknown.

Each CDR3 protein gets one entry in TCRdb, which reprocessed the 5' RACE reads and gives no DNA. The sample's table shows 350,000 to 500,000 distinct CDR3 sequences. This TCR was recovered from a human donor with ulcerative colitis or Crohn's disease, or a healthy co-twin of an affected twin (not recorded which). This chain uses TRBV30 with TRBJ1-5. Sequencing was done on a sample of blood. CDR3 sequence: CAWSVGMVNQPQHF.